This TCR beta chain was sequenced during a study of Graves' ophthalmopathy and Graves' hyperthyroidism. In its sample, this clonotype was seen many times. The trim removed 5 bases at V and 5 bases at J, leaving 4 bases unmatched. The germline gives CDR1 LGHNT, CDR2 FRNRAP. There are 13 residues in the CDR3. Using RNA transcripts, the TCR beta CDR3 regions were amplified. HTBI primers primed a first-round RT-PCR, and a second-round multiplex PCR followed. MiXCR, applied by TCRdb to the multiplex PCR reads, yields one record per CDR3 protein. The data contain about 370,000 distinct CDR3 sequences, about 18% of them seen just once; the ten biggest clones take up 2% to 2.5%. Excluded: other autoimmune disease, uncontrolled infection, pregnancy or lactation.

The clonotype originates from an adult woman with stable Graves' hyperthyroidism. The sequencing sample was made of peripheral blood. The genes are TRBV12-5 and TRBJ2-5; TRBD1 matches 8 bases. The CDR3 reads CASGNTGGETQYF. Here the CDR3 DNA reads TGTGCTAGTGGTAACACAGGGGGGGAGACCCAGTACTTC.